This T cell receptor (beta chain) was sequenced in a study of long-term antiretroviral therapy in people with HIV. Study outcomes and limitations: An increase in diversity followed ART, yet levels stayed below transplant donor controls.

Germline CDR1 reads MNHNS; CDR2 reads SASEGT. Trimming shortened V by 2 bases and J by 4 bases, and 8 bases separated the two germline ends. The CDR3 length is 14 residues. As concerns this clone: The antigen is undetermined.

Investigators performed immunoSEQ version v3.0 at survey level. It was roughly 35,000-50,000 T-cell genomes per sample that sequencing targeted. Using immunoSEQ multiplex PCR, the repertoire was profiled, and TCRdb retains in-frame clones only, with some absent. The repertoire holds tens of thousands of clones, with about 86% as singletons. This material consisted of unsorted PBMCs, taken 0.8 years after starting antiretroviral therapy. This chain uses TRBV6-1 with TRBJ2-2; D perhaps matches TRBD1 (5 bases). This sequence originates from a woman aged 30 to 39 with HIV. This CDR3 reads CASSEPGLTGELFF. In nucleotides, the CDR3 is TGTGCCAGCAGTGAACCAGGGCTCACCGGGGAGCTGTTTTTT.